This record looks at one TCR beta chain sequence and its context. This sample was taken from a study of blood T cell repertoires in COVID-19. V was cut by 6 bases and J by 7 bases, with 13 bases left in between. CDR3 length: 14 amino acids. Looked up from germline, CDR1 is SGHVS and CDR2 is FNYEAQ. TCRdb keeps only in-frame clones here, not all; method: immunoSEQ multiplex PCR. The sample consists of around 260,000 clones, approximately 86% of them appearing once. The rearrangement uses TRBV7-6 and TRBJ1-6; TRBD1 might be the D (6 bases). The sequenced sample consisted of peripheral blood. This TCR came from a man aged 30-40 years with active or convalescent COVID-19. CDR3 protein: CASSEQGMNSPLHF. CDR3 DNA: TGTGCCAGCAGTGAACAGGGCATGAATTCACCCCTCCACTTT. The entire variable domain, with the rest obtained from reference TRBV7-6 and TRBJ1-6, is as follows: GAGVSQSPRYKVTKRGQDVALRCDPISGHVSLYWYRQALGQGPEFLTYFNYEAQQDKSGLPNDRFSAERPEGSISTLTIQRTEQRDSAMYRCASSEQGMNSPLHFGNGTRLTVT.